These 10 T cell receptor beta chains were all obtained from the same sample, sequenced in a study of CD8+CD57+ T cells in acquired aplastic anemia. CDR3 and TCR beta VDJ profiling relied on genomic DNA as the template. TCRdb reprocessed the reads via MiXCR and lists one record per CDR3 protein. Here the sample spans more than 250,000 distinct CDR3 sequences, 55% to 65% being singletons. The source material was sorted CD4+, CD8+, or CD8+CD57+ T cells (not recorded which) from PBMCs. These receptors were taken from a human donor with severe aplastic anemia or a healthy control (not recorded which).

The sample holds many counts of this clonotype. The rearrangement joins TRBV7-8 to TRBJ2-7; D perhaps matches TRBD1 (5 bases). The CDR3 totals 15 residues. The V and J ends lost 1 base and 3 bases respectively, with 13 bases between them. CDR1 SGHVS and CDR2 FQNEAQ come from the germline V gene. In nucleotides, the CDR3 is TGTGCCAGCAGCTTAGGGGGCAGTGAATTCTACGAGCAGTACTTC. As protein: CASSLGGSEFYEQYF.

This sequence joins TRBV7-8 and TRBJ2-7; 14 bases match TRBD2. With V trimmed by 5 bases and J by 0 bases, 3 bases remained unmatched. This CDR3 contains 16 residues. Germline V gene lookup returns CDR1 SGHVS and CDR2 FQNEAQ. The CDR3 coding sequence is TGTGCCAGCAGCGGGGGGACTAGCGGGAGCTCCTACGAGCAGTACTTC. It is translated as CASSGGTSGSSYEQYF.

This chain links TRBV20-1 with TRBJ2-7; the match to TRBD2 covers 13 bases. The CDR3 has 14 amino acids. CDR1 and CDR2 from the germline V gene are DFQATT and SNEGSKA (reference sequence). V trimming: 2 bases; J trimming: 6 bases; junction bases outside the gene matches: 4. This chain's CDR3 is CSARTSGRALEQYF. The CDR3, as DNA: TGCAGTGCTAGAACTAGCGGGAGGGCTCTCGAGCAGTACTTC.

The gene calls are TRBV20-1 and TRBJ1-5; no reliable D call. Germline loops: CDR1 DFQATT, CDR2 SNEGSKA (reference sequence). Trimming took off 1 base at V and 15 bases at J, with 16 bases between the two ends. The CDR3 loop spans 12 amino acids. Here the CDR3 DNA reads TGCAGTGCTAGAGGGGCCGGACGCCCCGTGCATTTT. Protein product: CSARGAGRPVHF.

This clonotype was observed many times. The gene calls are TRBV20-1 and TRBJ2-3; D possibly corresponds to TRBD2 (6 bases). The CDR3 is made up of 14 amino acids. The germline V gene encodes CDR1 DFQATT and CDR2 SNEGSKA (reference sequence). Trimming removed 3 bases from V and 1 base from J, with 11 bases in between. The CDR3 loop is CSASRDLGTDTQYF. The CDR3, as DNA: TGCAGTGCTAGTCGGGACTTAGGCACAGATACGCAGTATTTT.

This clonotype was counted a few times. The V gene is TRBV7-3, the J gene TRBJ2-5, with 10 positions matching TRBD2. The CDR3 is made up of 16 amino acids. Germline-derived CDR1 and CDR2 are SGHTA and FQGTGA. The V and J ends lost 2 bases and 5 bases, in that order; junction bases with no gene match: 8. The CDR3: CASSLGLAGAGETQYF. Written as DNA, the CDR3 is TGTGCCAGCAGCTTAGGCCTAGCGGGGGCCGGGGAGACCCAGTACTTC.

This clonotype was detected many times. V gene TRBV15 combines with J gene TRBJ2-7; 7 nucleotides line up with TRBD1. Germline V gives CDR1 LNHNV, CDR2 YYDKDF (reference sequence). The CDR3 runs to 17 residues. The junction had 16 bases not matched to a gene; V was cut back by 3 bases and J by 5 bases. This chain's CDR3 is CATSSRFGDRGRDEQYF. The CDR3 DNA follows: TGTGCCACCAGCAGTCGGTTTGGGGATAGGGGGCGCGACGAGCAGTACTTC.

This clonotype was seen repeatedly, ten times or more. The chain employs TRBV7-8 and TRBJ2-7; D may be TRBD1 (5 bases). V dropped 0 bases and J dropped 6 bases, with 21 bases sitting between them. Looked up from germline, CDR1 is SGHVS and CDR2 is FQNEAQ. This CDR3 comprises 17 residues. The CDR3 DNA follows: TGTGCCAGCAGCTTAGCGCTCCCTTTCGCAGGGAACGGCGAGCAGTACTTC. Translated, it gives CASSLALPFAGNGEQYF.

This clonotype was found many times. The genes are TRBV25-1 and TRBJ1-6; 7 bases are shared with TRBD1. The CDR3 runs 14 residues. Germline CDR1 reads MGHDK; CDR2 reads SYGVNS. The V and J ends lost 6 bases and 9 bases, in that order; junction bases with no gene match: 8. CDR3 DNA: TGTGCCAGCAGCCTTGGACAGGCCGGTTCACCCCTCCACTTT. Residues: CASSLGQAGSPLHF.

This clonotype was counted many times. This rearrangement joins TRBV7-9 to TRBJ1-3; D may be TRBD1 (5 bases). The CDR3 has 14 residues. The germline V and J ends were trimmed by 5 bases and 1 base, with 9 bases remaining between them. Germline V gene sequence: CDR1 SEHNR, CDR2 FQNEAQ (reference sequence). The CDR3 sequence is CASSDGASGNTIYF. The CDR3 DNA reads as TGTGCCAGCAGCGATGGGGCTTCTGGAAACACCATATATTTT.